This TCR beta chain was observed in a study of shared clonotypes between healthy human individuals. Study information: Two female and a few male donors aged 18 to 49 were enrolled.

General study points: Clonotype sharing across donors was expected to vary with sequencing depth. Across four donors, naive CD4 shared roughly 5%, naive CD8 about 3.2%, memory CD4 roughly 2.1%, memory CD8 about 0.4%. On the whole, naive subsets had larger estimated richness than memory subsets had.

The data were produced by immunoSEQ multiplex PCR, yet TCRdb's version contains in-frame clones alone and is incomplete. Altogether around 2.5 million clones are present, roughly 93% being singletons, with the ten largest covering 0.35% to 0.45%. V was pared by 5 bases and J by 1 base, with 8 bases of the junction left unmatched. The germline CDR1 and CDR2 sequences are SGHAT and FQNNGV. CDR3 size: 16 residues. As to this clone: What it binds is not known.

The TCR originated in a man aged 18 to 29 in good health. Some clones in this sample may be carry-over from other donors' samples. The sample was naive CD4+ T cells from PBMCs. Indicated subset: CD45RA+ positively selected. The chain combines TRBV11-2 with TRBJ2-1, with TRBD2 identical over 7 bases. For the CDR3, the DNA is TGTGCCAGCAGCCCGCTGGGAGGGAGGTCCTACAATGAGCAGTTCTTC. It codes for CASSPLGGRSYNEQFF.